The 3 T cell receptor beta chains below were found in one sample sequenced in a study of identical twins. TCRdb redid the calling of the 5' RACE reads with MiXCR, one entry per CDR3 protein. Of 550,000 to 700,000 distinct CDR3 sequences detected, around 20% appear once; the ten largest clones hold approximately 4.3%. The data also belong to a second study, concerning T cells expressing NK-cell markers.

The specimen sequenced was PBMCs. The receptors derive from a woman aged 18-29 years in good health.

The table lists this clonotype with many counts. CDR3 amino acids: CSVARGQGHTDTQYF. CDR3 DNA sequence: TGCAGCGTCGCTAGAGGACAGGGCCACACAGATACGCAGTATTTT. The V gene is TRBV29-1, the J gene TRBJ2-3; 8 bases match TRBD1. Per the germline V gene, CDR1 is SQVTM and CDR2 is ANQGSEA. The CDR3 totals 15 residues. Losses at the gene ends were 6 bases for V and 2 bases for J; bases not matched to a gene: 10.

The gene calls are TRBV18 and TRBJ1-1, with 9 bases matching TRBD1. Losses at the gene ends were 9 bases for V and 3 bases for J; bases not matched to a gene: 8. This CDR3 region has 14 residues. The V gene's germline CDR1 is KGHSH and CDR2 LQKENI. CDR3 sequence reads: CASFARQGDTEAFF. The CDR3 coding sequence is TGTGCCAGTTTTGCCAGACAGGGGGACACTGAAGCTTTCTTT.

This clonotype was seen a few times. V gene TRBV20-1 combines with J gene TRBJ1-1; 7 bases map to TRBD1. Trimming took 0 bases from V and 6 from J; bases not matched to a gene: 13. Per the germline V gene, CDR1 is DFQATT and CDR2 is SNEGSKA (reference sequence). CDR3 length: 16 residues. Here the CDR3 reads CSARESKRGLGSEAFF. CDR3 bases: TGCAGTGCTAGAGAGAGCAAGAGGGGGCTGGGATCTGAAGCTTTCTTT.